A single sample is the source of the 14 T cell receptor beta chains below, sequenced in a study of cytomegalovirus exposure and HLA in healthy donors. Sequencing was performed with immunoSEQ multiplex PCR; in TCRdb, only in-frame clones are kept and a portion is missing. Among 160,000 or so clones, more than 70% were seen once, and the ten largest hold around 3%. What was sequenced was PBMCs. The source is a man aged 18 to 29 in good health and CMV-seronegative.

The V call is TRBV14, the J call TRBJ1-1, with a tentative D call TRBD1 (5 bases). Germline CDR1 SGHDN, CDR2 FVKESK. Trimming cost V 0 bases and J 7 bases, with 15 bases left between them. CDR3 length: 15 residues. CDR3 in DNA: TGTGCCAGCAGCCAAGATATGATGATGACAGATGAAGCTTTCTTT. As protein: CASSQDMMMTDEAFF.

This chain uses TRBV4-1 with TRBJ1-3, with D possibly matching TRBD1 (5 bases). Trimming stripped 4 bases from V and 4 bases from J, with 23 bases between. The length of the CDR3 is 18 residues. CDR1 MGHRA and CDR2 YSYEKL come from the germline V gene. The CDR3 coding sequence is TGCGCCAGCAGCCGTAGCATACAGGCTCTTAGAAACGGAAACACCATATATTTT. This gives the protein CASSRSIQALRNGNTIYF.

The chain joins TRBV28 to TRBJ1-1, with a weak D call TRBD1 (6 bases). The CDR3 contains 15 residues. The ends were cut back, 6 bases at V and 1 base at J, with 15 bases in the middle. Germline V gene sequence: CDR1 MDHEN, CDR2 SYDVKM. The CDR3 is CASRQGSQGNTEAFF. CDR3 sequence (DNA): TGTGCCAGCAGACAGGGCAGTCAAGGGAACACTGAAGCTTTCTTT.

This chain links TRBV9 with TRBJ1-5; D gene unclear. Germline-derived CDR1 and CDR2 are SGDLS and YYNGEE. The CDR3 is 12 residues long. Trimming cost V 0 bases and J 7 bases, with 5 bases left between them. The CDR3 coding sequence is TGTGCCAGCAGCGTAGTGGCCCAGCCCCAGCATTTT. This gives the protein CASSVVAQPQHF.

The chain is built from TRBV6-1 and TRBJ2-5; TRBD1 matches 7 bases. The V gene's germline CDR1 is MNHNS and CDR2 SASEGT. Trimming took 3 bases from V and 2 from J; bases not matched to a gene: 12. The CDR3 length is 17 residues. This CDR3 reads CASSDRFGRDRQETQYF. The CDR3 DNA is TGTGCCAGCAGTGACAGGTTTGGTCGGGACAGACAAGAGACCCAGTACTTC.

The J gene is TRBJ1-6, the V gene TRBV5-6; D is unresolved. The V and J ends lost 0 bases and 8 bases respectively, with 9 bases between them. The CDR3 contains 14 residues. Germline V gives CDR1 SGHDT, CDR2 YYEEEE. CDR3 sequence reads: CASSLGPEDSPLHF. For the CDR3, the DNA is TGTGCCAGCAGCTTGGGTCCAGAGGATTCACCCCTCCACTTT.

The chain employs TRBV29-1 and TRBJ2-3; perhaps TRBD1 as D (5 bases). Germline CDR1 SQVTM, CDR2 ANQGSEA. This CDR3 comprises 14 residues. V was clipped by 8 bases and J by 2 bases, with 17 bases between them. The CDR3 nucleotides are TGCAGCACAAGGTGGGGCACGGTCACAGATACGCAGTATTTT. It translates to CSTRWGTVTDTQYF.

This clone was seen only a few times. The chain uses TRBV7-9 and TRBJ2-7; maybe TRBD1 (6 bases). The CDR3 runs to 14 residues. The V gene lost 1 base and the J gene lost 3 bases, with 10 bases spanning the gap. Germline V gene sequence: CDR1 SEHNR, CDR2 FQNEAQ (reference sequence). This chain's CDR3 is CASSLGQGFYEQYF. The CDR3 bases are TGTGCCAGCAGCTTAGGTCAGGGGTTCTACGAGCAGTACTTC.

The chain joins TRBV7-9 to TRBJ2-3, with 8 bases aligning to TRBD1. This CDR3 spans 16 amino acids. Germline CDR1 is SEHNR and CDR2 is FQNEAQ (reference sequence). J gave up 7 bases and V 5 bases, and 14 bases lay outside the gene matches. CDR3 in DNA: TGTGCCAGCAGCCATAACCAGGGACAGGTCCCCAATACGCAGTATTTT. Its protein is CASSHNQGQVPNTQYF.

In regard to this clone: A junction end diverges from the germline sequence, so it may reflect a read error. The CDR3 coding sequence is TGTGCCAGCAGCAAAGAAAAGTCAGACAATGAGCAGTTCTTC. Protein: CASSKEKSDNEQFF. This chain uses TRBV14 with TRBJ2-1; D remains unclear. The CDR3 loop spans 14 amino acids. Germline V gene sequence: CDR1 SGHDN, CDR2 FVKESK.

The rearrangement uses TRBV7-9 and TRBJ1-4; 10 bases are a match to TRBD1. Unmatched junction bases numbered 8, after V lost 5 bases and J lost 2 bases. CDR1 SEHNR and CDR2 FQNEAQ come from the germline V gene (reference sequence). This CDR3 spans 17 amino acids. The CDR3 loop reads CASSEPGTGVTNEKLFF. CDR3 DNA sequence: TGTGCCAGCAGCGAACCCGGGACAGGGGTGACTAATGAAAAACTGTTTTTT.

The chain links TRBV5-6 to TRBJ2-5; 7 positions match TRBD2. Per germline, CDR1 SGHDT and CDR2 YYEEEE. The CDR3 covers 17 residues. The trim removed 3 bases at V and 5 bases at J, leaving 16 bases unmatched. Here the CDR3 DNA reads TGTGCCAGCAGCTGGTCCGGGGGGAGGGCTGTTGGGGAGACCCAGTACTTC. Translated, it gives CASSWSGGRAVGETQYF. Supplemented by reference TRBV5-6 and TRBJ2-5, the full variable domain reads DAGVTQSPTHLIKTRGQQVTLRCSPKSGHDTVSWYQQALGQGPQFIFQYYEEEERQRGNFPDRFSGHQFPNYSSELNVNALLLGDSALYLCASSWSGGRAVGETQYFGPGTRLLVL.

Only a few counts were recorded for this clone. CDR3 nucleotides: TGTGCCAGCAGGAGGAGTAGGACAGGGGCGGTCAATAATTCACCCCTCCACTTT. Amino acids: CASRRSRTGAVNNSPLHF. The chain couples TRBV2 to TRBJ1-6; 9 bases map to TRBD1. CDR3 length equals 18 residues. CDR1 is SNHLY, CDR2 FYNNEI, per germline. The junction had 14 bases not matched to a gene; V was cut back by 6 bases and J by 5 bases.

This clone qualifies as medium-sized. The CDR3: CASSPLGFTGTSGVRDEQFF. The CDR3 DNA sequence: TGTGCCAGCAGCCCCCTTGGATTCACCGGGACTAGCGGGGTCCGGGATGAGCAGTTCTTC. The genes are TRBV28 and TRBJ2-1, with TRBD2 matching 13 bases. The V gene's germline CDR1 is MDHEN and CDR2 SYDVKM. V shed 6 bases, J shed 8 bases, and the junction held 22 bases outside the gene matches. The CDR3 is 20 residues long. The full variable domain, in which reference TRBV28 and TRBJ2-1 provide the parts outside the CDR3, is DVKVTQSSRYLVKRTGEKVFLECVQDMDHENMFWYRQDPGLGLRLIYFSYDVKMKEKGDIPEGYSVSREKKERFSLILESASTNQTSMYLCASSPLGFTGTSGVRDEQFFGPGTRLTVL.